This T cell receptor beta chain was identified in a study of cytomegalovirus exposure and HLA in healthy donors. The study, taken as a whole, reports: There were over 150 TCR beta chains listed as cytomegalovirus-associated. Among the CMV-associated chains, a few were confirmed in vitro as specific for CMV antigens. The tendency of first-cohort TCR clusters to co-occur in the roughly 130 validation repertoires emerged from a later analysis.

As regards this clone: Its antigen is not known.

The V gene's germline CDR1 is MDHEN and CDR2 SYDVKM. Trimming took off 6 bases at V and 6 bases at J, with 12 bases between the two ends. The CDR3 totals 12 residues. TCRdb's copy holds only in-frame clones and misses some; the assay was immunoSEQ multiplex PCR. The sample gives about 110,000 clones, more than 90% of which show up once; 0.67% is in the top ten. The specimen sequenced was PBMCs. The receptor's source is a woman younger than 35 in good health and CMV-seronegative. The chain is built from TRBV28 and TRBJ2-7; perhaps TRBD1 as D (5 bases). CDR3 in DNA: TGTGCCAGCAGCAAAGACAGAGGCGAGCAGTACTTC. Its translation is CASSKDRGEQYF.